The 9 T cell receptor beta chains reported below all come from one sample, sequenced in a study of T cell repertoires in cytomegalovirus infection. TCRdb passed the reads through MiXCR, listing each CDR3 protein once. The sample shows approximately 490,000 distinct CDR3 sequences, about 11% of them seen only once. The sample consisted of PBMCs. The source of these receptors is a human donor in good health (CMV status not recorded). Some clones in this sample may be carry-over from other donors' samples.

This clonotype showed up many times. The chain carries TRBV11-3 and TRBJ2-5, with D maybe TRBD2 (6 bases). This CDR3 is 15 amino acids long. Trimming shortened V by 1 base and J by 5 bases, and 14 bases separated the two germline ends. Per the germline V gene, CDR1 is SGHNT and CDR2 is YENEEA. The CDR3 protein is CASSLGVGTVETQYF. The CDR3 coding sequence is TGTGCCAGCAGCTTAGGGGTTGGGACTGTTGAGACCCAGTACTTC.

This clonotype was seen more than once but under ten times. The rearrangement joins TRBV7-9 to TRBJ2-2; TRBD2 aligns across 9 bases. The CDR3 loop spans 17 amino acids. Losses at the gene ends were 8 bases for V and 5 bases for J; bases not matched to a gene: 15. Germline values: CDR1 SEHNR, CDR2 FQNEAQ (reference sequence). In DNA, the CDR3 is TGTGCCAGCCGCCGGAATAGCGGGAGAGGGGATACCGGGGAGCTGTTTTTT. Translation: CASRRNSGRGDTGELFF.

The rearrangement joins TRBV7-9 to TRBJ2-3, with a possible D match to TRBD2 (6 bases). Germline lookup yields CDR1 SEHNR and CDR2 FQNEAQ (reference sequence). V was trimmed by 5 bases and J by 6 bases, leaving 21 bases between them. CDR3 length: 16 amino acids. The CDR3 DNA sequence: TGTGCCAGCAGCGCCCCTAGCGCCCAACGGGGGGATACGCAGTATTTT. Encoded protein: CASSAPSAQRGDTQYF.

This clonotype was detected ten times or more. The V and J genes are TRBV5-6 and TRBJ1-2; no clear D gene. Trimming took off 5 bases at V and 8 bases at J, with 13 bases between the two ends. CDR1 is SGHDT and CDR2 is YYEEEE in the germline V gene. This CDR3 is 12 amino acids long. CDR3 DNA sequence: TGTGCCAGCAGATCCCCATTGGGAGGCTACACCTTC. This gives the protein CASRSPLGGYTF.

This clonotype has only a few counts. The rearrangement joins TRBV2 to TRBJ2-1, with TRBD2 matching 10 bases. CDR1 is SNHLY and CDR2 is FYNNEI in the germline V gene. There are 15 residues in the CDR3. V lost 5 bases to trimming and J lost 11 bases; unmatched junction nucleotides: 12. As DNA, the CDR3 is TGTGCCAGCAGTCCTTGGGGGCTAGCGGGAGAGAAGCAGTTCTTC. It encodes CASSPWGLAGEKQFF.

This clonotype has a count of ten or more. The V and J genes are TRBV6-1 and TRBJ2-1; 7 positions agree with TRBD1. CDR1 is MNHNS, CDR2 SASEGT, per germline. The CDR3 sequence is 13 residues long. The V and J ends lost 6 bases and 3 bases, in that order; junction bases with no gene match: 2. The DNA of the CDR3 is TGTGCCAGCAGCCGGACAGGCTACAATGAGCAGTTCTTC. Translated: CASSRTGYNEQFF.

This clonotype was counted many times. This chain joins TRBV12-5 and TRBJ2-2; 12 bases map to TRBD2. Per germline, CDR1 LGHNT and CDR2 FRNRAP. This CDR3 has 15 residues. The trim removed 6 bases at V and 5 bases at J, leaving 4 bases unmatched. The DNA for the CDR3 is TGTGCTAGTGGCCAAGGACTAGCGGGGACCGGGGAGCTGTTTTTT. Its translation is CASGQGLAGTGELFF. Combining the CDR3 with reference TRBV12-5 and TRBJ2-2 gives the whole variable domain DARVTQTPRHKVTEMGQEVTMRCQPILGHNTVFWYRQTMMQGLELLAYFRNRAPLDDSGMPKDRFSAEMPDATLATLKIQPSEPRDSAVYFCASGQGLAGTGELFFGEGSRLTVL.

Points on this clonotype: This could be a read error, since a much larger clone is one nucleotide away. The V call is TRBV25-1, the J call TRBJ2-4; 8 positions agree with TRBD2. The CDR3 sequence is 15 residues long. CDR1 and CDR2 (germline): MGHDK, SYGVNS. The CDR3 DNA follows: TGTTCCAGCAGTGACGGGGGGGGTGCCAAAAACATTCAGTACTTC. As protein: CSSSDGGGAKNIQYF.

This clonotype was recorded many times. The chain carries TRBV6-5 and TRBJ2-3; the D gene could be TRBD1 or TRBD2 (6 bases each). Germline CDR1 and CDR2: MNHEY and SVGAGI. CDR3 length equals 14 residues. V was pared by 1 base and J by 5 bases, with 10 bases between. The CDR3 DNA follows: TGTGCCAGCAGTTACTTGGGGGGCAGAGATACGCAGTATTTT. Amino acid sequence: CASSYLGGRDTQYF.